The 32 T cell receptor beta chains listed next were all sequenced from one sample in a study of blood T cell repertoires in COVID-19. Generated by immunoSEQ multiplex PCR, the TCRdb table keeps only in-frame clones and is missing some. The sample contains about 480,000 clones, approximately 86% of which appear only once. Specimen: PBMCs or T cells enriched from blood (not recorded which). The receptor source for this set is a woman aged 55-69 years who had recovered from COVID-19.

The V and J genes are TRBV28 and TRBJ2-7, with D possibly matching TRBD1 (6 bases). The CDR3 loop spans 12 amino acids. Trimming left V 5 bases short and J 7 bases short, with 12 bases between. Per the germline V gene, CDR1 is MDHEN and CDR2 is SYDVKM. CDR3: CASSTPTGEQYV. Written as DNA, the CDR3 is TGTGCCAGCAGTACCCCGACAGGAGAGCAGTACGTC.

CDR3: CATSRERWMEGYTF. In nucleotides, the CDR3 is TGTGCCACCAGCAGAGAGCGTTGGATGGAGGGCTACACCTTC. The chain carries TRBV15 and TRBJ1-2; no clear D. Trimming took off 0 bases at V and 8 bases at J, with 13 bases between the two ends. Germline CDR1 LNHNV, CDR2 YYDKDF (reference sequence). The CDR3 runs 14 residues. Full variable domain (outside the CDR3, taken from reference TRBV15 and TRBJ1-2): DAMVIQNPRYQVTQFGKPVTLSCSQTLNHNVMYWYQQKSSQAPKLLFHYYDKDFNNEADTPDNFQSRRPNTSFCFLDIRSPGLGDTAMYLCATSRERWMEGYTFGSGTRLTVV.

V is TRBV29-1 and J is TRBJ1-1, with TRBD1 matching 8 bases. Germline V gene sequence: CDR1 SQVTM, CDR2 ANQGSEA. The CDR3 contains 13 residues. The V and J ends lost 6 bases and 6 bases, in that order; junction bases with no gene match: 9. CDR3 DNA sequence: TGCAGCGTGGGAAATGGACAGGGAGCTGAAGCTTTCTTT. Translated, it gives CSVGNGQGAEAFF.

This chain joins TRBV9 and TRBJ1-6, with D hard to call. Trimming removed 1 base from V and 8 bases from J, with 13 bases in between. The CDR3 runs to 15 residues. CDR1 is SGDLS, CDR2 YYNGEE, per germline. The chain's CDR3 is CASSVSSASDSPLHF. The CDR3 nucleotides read TGTGCCAGCAGCGTAAGTAGCGCCTCCGATTCACCCCTCCACTTT.

The chain is built from TRBV19 and TRBJ1-3; no definite D call. The germline V gene encodes CDR1 LNHDA and CDR2 SQIVND (reference sequence). V was shortened by 6 bases and J by 0 bases, with 6 bases between the two germline ends. This CDR3 has 13 residues. The CDR3 coding sequence is TGTGCCAGTAGCACAGACTCTGGAAACACCATATATTTT. It is translated as CASSTDSGNTIYF.

This clone came up a few times. The V gene is TRBV4-2, the J gene TRBJ1-5; D is unresolved. There are 15 residues in the CDR3. Germline values: CDR1 LGHNA, CDR2 YNFKEQ. V lost 0 bases, J lost 7 bases, and 13 bases lay in between. The CDR3 coding sequence is TGTGCCAGCAGCCAAGATGAGGGCAGTCCCCAGCCCCAGCATTTT. This sequence encodes CASSQDEGSPQPQHF.

In regard to this clone: This specimen includes other DNA sequences encoding the same CDR3. The chain uses TRBV3-1 (or the pseudogene TRBV3-2) and TRBJ1-1; D possibly corresponds to TRBD1 (6 bases). With 1 base removed from V and 5 bases from J, the gap between germline ends came to 11 bases. The CDR3 extends over 14 amino acids. From germline, CDR1 is LGHDT and CDR2 YNNKEL (reference sequence). The CDR3 nucleotides are TGTGCCAGCAGCCAAGCCCCAGGGGATACTGAAGCTTTCTTT. Translated: CASSQAPGDTEAFF.

The chain is built from TRBV3-1 (or the pseudogene TRBV3-2) and TRBJ1-2; perhaps TRBD1 as D (5 bases). Trimming stripped 1 base from V and 7 bases from J, with 10 bases between. Germline V gives CDR1 LGHDT, CDR2 YNNKEL (reference sequence). The CDR3 sequence is 13 residues long. The CDR3 DNA follows: TGTGCCAGCAGCCAAGGGGCGGGGGTTGGCTACACCTTC. Amino acids: CASSQGAGVGYTF.

This clone came up a few times. The chain is built from TRBV7-8 and TRBJ2-4; D may be TRBD2 (6 bases). Trimming pared 10 bases from V and 3 bases from J, leaving 22 bases between. CDR1 SGHVS and CDR2 FQNEAQ come from the germline V gene. This CDR3 has 16 residues. The CDR3 DNA sequence: TGTGCCACCCACGGGCGGGATCAATGGGGCAAAAACATTCAGTACTTC. This encodes CATHGRDQWGKNIQYF.

V and J are TRBV5-4 and TRBJ2-1, with TRBD2 matching 7 bases. Germline values: CDR1 SGHNT, CDR2 YYREEE (reference sequence). The CDR3 is 15 residues long. V dropped 2 bases and J dropped 0; count of bases not matched to a gene: 2. The CDR3 protein is CASSFGGSSYNEQFF. The CDR3 DNA is TGTGCCAGCAGCTTCGGGGGGAGCTCCTACAATGAGCAGTTCTTC. The full variable domain, rest sourced from reference TRBV5-4 and TRBJ2-1, is ETGVTQSPTHLIKTRGQQVTLRCSSQSGHNTVSWYQQALGQGPQFIFQYYREEENGRGNFPPRFSGLQFPNYSSELNVNALELDDSALYLCASSFGGSSYNEQFFGPGTRLTVL.

This chain joins TRBV10-3 and TRBJ2-7, with a possible D match to TRBD2 (6 bases). The CDR3 sequence is 14 residues long. The germline V gene encodes CDR1 ENHRY and CDR2 SYGVKD. The V end lost 10 bases, the J end lost 0 bases, and 16 bases lay between the germline ends. The CDR3 loop reads CATHLDGSSYEQYF. The CDR3, as DNA: TGTGCCACTCACTTGGACGGGAGCTCCTACGAGCAGTACTTC.

The J gene is TRBJ1-1, the V gene TRBV19; D gene ambiguous. Germline V gene lookup returns CDR1 LNHDA and CDR2 SQIVND (reference sequence). CDR3 length: 17 amino acids. Trimming pared 4 bases from V and 1 base from J, leaving 19 bases between. CDR3 nucleotide sequence: TGTGCCAGTAGTAGGAGAACAATCCAAACGGAGAACACTGAAGCTTTCTTT. Protein product: CASSRRTIQTENTEAFF.

The V gene is TRBV6-1, the J gene TRBJ2-2; the match to TRBD1 covers 9 bases. The CDR3 is 16 residues long. Germline trimming cut 4 bases from V and 4 bases from J; bases unmatched to any gene: 7. Germline-derived CDR1 and CDR2 are MNHNS and SASEGT. The CDR3 DNA is TGTGCCAGCAGTGTTAGACAGGGGGGCACCACCGGGGAGCTGTTTTTT. Translated: CASSVRQGGTTGELFF.

The chain carries TRBV5-1 and TRBJ2-1; D uncertain. The CDR3 has 14 residues. The germline gives CDR1 SGHRS, CDR2 YFSETQ. V was clipped by 5 bases and J by 4 bases, with 13 bases between them. The CDR3 coding sequence is TGCGCCAGCAGTGGAACAGAGCTTTACAATGAGCAGTTCTTC. Protein: CASSGTELYNEQFF.

The genes are TRBV2 and TRBJ2-1; 7 nucleotides align to TRBD1. The V gene's germline CDR1 is SNHLY and CDR2 FYNNEI. The V and J ends lost 5 bases and 6 bases, in that order; junction bases with no gene match: 10. The CDR3 extends over 15 amino acids. The DNA of the CDR3 is TGTGCCAGCAGTCCACAGGGGAATTACGGCAATGAGCAGTTCTTC. This codes for CASSPQGNYGNEQFF.

The rearrangement uses TRBV4-1 and TRBJ2-3; 10 bases align to TRBD1. This CDR3 comprises 18 residues. Germline loops: CDR1 MGHRA, CDR2 YSYEKL. V was pared by 1 base and J by 2 bases, with 9 bases of the junction left unmatched. The CDR3 here is CASSQVLRGTGDTDTQYF. The DNA for the CDR3 is TGCGCCAGCAGCCAAGTCCTCCGAGGGACAGGGGACACAGATACGCAGTATTTT.

The rearrangement links TRBV6-5 to TRBJ1-2; a weak D match, TRBD1 (6 bases). CDR1 and CDR2 from the germline V gene are MNHEY and SVGAGI. V dropped 6 bases and J dropped 10 bases, with 15 bases sitting between them. This CDR3 is built from 12 residues. The DNA of the CDR3 is TGTGCCAGCAGAAACCCTACAGGGTTCTACACCTTC. Its protein is CASRNPTGFYTF.

The genes are TRBV7-8 and TRBJ2-7; TRBD2 is a possible D gene (5 bases). V shed 1 base and J shed 7 bases, with 11 bases lying between them. CDR3 length equals 13 residues. The V gene's germline CDR1 is SGHVS and CDR2 FQNEAQ. In nucleotides, the CDR3 is TGTGCCAGCAGCTTAGGGGCAAGGAGGGAGCAGTACGTC. Its translation: CASSLGARREQYV.

V is TRBV21-1 and J is TRBJ2-2; the table's D call TRBD1 went unverified against the DNA. TRBV21-1 constitutes a pseudogene. CDR3 length: 16 amino acids. For the CDR3, the DNA is TGTGCCAGCAGCCTCTCGGACAGGGTATATGGCGGGGAGCTGTTTTTT. This codes for CASSLSDRVYGGELFF.

The CDR3 bases are TGTGCCAGCAGTCGCACGGGGTTGGGCGGCTACACCTTC. Amino acids: CASSRTGLGGYTF. The J gene is TRBJ1-2, the V gene TRBV12-3 or TRBV12-4; D remains unclear. The CDR3 is made up of 13 amino acids. Trimming pared 5 bases from V and 8 bases from J, leaving 15 bases between.

The rearrangement uses TRBV13 and TRBJ2-3, with D perhaps TRBD2 (5 bases). The CDR3 sequence is 13 residues long. The germline gives CDR1 PRHDT, CDR2 FYEKMQ (reference sequence). Between the trimmed V and J ends, which lost 6 bases and 3 bases, there was a span of 10 bases. This CDR3 reads CASRPTGTDTQYF. The CDR3, as DNA: TGTGCCAGCAGACCCACGGGGACAGATACGCAGTATTTT.

This chain uses TRBV6-6 with TRBJ1-2; TRBD1 matches 7 bases. The CDR3 has 15 amino acids. Germline V CDR1 and CDR2: MNHNY, SVGAGI (reference sequence). Trimming took 4 bases from V and 7 from J; bases not matched to a gene: 12. The CDR3 DNA follows: TGTGCCAGCAGTTTATCACTACAGGGGCTGAGTGGCTACACCTTC. Translating gives CASSLSLQGLSGYTF.

The rearrangement links TRBV24-1 to TRBJ1-2; no reliable D call. This CDR3 has 11 residues. Germline CDR1 KGHDR, CDR2 SFDVKD. V was trimmed by 4 bases and J by 10 bases, leaving 9 bases between them. The CDR3 protein is CATSDGVVYTF. The CDR3 DNA reads as TGTGCCACCAGTGACGGGGTTGTCTACACCTTC.

The gene calls are TRBV18 and TRBJ1-2, with 8 bases that match TRBD1. V dropped 3 bases and J dropped 7; count of bases not matched to a gene: 7. This CDR3 has 14 residues. Germline V gene lookup returns CDR1 KGHSH and CDR2 LQKENI. DNA for the CDR3: TGTGCCAGCTCACCGGACAGGGTAGTCGCTGGCTACACCTTC. Amino acid sequence: CASSPDRVVAGYTF.

This clone showed up just once. The CDR3 loop reads CASSPTGQDSYEQYF. The CDR3 bases are TGCGCCAGCAGCCCCACCGGACAGGATTCCTACGAGCAGTACTTC. The gene calls are TRBV5-1 and TRBJ2-7; 7 nucleotides match TRBD1. Per the germline V gene, CDR1 is SGHRS and CDR2 is YFSETQ. The CDR3 is made up of 15 amino acids. V was pared by 4 bases and J by 1 base, with 8 bases of the junction left unmatched.

J is TRBJ2-3 and V is TRBV9, with 10 nucleotides matching TRBD2. The length of the CDR3 is 18 residues. V shed 0 bases and J 3 bases; nucleotides not matched to a gene: 10. Per germline, CDR1 SGDLS and CDR2 YYNGEE. The CDR3 DNA reads TGTGCCAGCAGCGTAGACAGCGGGGGGGCTCTCGTAACAGATACGCAGTATTTT. It translates to CASSVDSGGALVTDTQYF.

The rearrangement uses TRBV19 and TRBJ2-6; D is unresolved. This CDR3 is built from 16 residues. Trimming took off 5 bases at V and 0 bases at J, with 11 bases between the two ends. The germline V gene encodes CDR1 LNHDA and CDR2 SQIVND (reference sequence). As DNA, the CDR3 is TGTGCCAGTAGTGTCCTAGTGCCCTCTGGGGCCAACGTCCTGACTTTC. This encodes CASSVLVPSGANVLTF.

A note on this clone: The identical CDR3 is also encoded by other nucleotide sequences in the sample. The chain has TRBV9 and TRBJ1-1, with D unclear. V dropped 3 bases and J dropped 1 base, with 10 bases sitting between them. The germline V gene has CDR1 SGDLS and CDR2 YYNGEE. The CDR3 runs to 14 residues. CDR3 in DNA: TGTGCCAGCAGCGCCCTCACAGAGAACACTGAAGCTTTCTTT. Protein product: CASSALTENTEAFF.

This clone was seen a single time. The genes are TRBV7-2 and TRBJ2-1; TRBD1 is a possible D gene (6 bases). The V end was cut by 5 bases, the J end by 4 bases, with 12 bases between. Germline V gene lookup returns CDR1 SGHTA and CDR2 FQGNSA. The CDR3 runs to 14 residues. The CDR3 coding sequence is TGTGCCAGCAGCACAAGACAGGAGTACAATGAGCAGTTCTTC. Protein product: CASSTRQEYNEQFF.

In its sample, this clone was seen once. The chain combines TRBV6-1 with TRBJ1-4; possible D gene TRBD1, 5 bases. Germline values: CDR1 MNHNS, CDR2 SASEGT. V shed 2 bases and J shed 9 bases, with 16 bases lying between them. This CDR3 is built from 15 residues. CDR3 sequence: CASSESGYERKKLFF. The CDR3 nucleotides are TGTGCCAGCAGTGAATCAGGGTATGAGAGGAAAAAACTGTTTTTT.

J is TRBJ2-3 and V is TRBV24-1, with a tentative D call TRBD1 (6 bases). Per germline, CDR1 KGHDR and CDR2 SFDVKD. V was clipped by 5 bases and J by 2 bases, with 13 bases between them. CDR3 length equals 15 residues. The CDR3 loop reads CATSVGQGITDTQYF. CDR3 in DNA: TGTGCCACCAGTGTTGGGCAGGGGATCACAGATACGCAGTATTTT.

This clone was seen more than once but under ten times. The chain couples TRBV2 to TRBJ1-1, with D tentatively TRBD1 (5 bases). The CDR3 has 12 residues. In germline, CDR1 is SNHLY, CDR2 FYNNEI. The V end lost 8 bases, the J end lost 5 bases, and 12 bases lay between the germline ends. The CDR3 DNA sequence: TGTGCCAGCTCAGGGAGGGAAACTGAAGCTTTCTTT. This gives the protein CASSGRETEAFF.